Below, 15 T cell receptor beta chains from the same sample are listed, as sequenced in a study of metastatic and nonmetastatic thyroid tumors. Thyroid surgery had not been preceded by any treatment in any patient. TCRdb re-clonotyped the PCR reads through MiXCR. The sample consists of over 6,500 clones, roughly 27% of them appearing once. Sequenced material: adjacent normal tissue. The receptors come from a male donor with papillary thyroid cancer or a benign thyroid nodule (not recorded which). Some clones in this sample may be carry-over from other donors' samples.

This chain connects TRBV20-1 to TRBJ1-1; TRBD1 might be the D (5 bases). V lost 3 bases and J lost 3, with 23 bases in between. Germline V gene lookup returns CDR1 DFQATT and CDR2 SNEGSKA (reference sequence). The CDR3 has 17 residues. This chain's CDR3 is CSASPPGQGIWDTEAFF. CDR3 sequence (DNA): TGCAGTGCTAGCCCCCCGGGTCAGGGAATTTGGGACACTGAAGCTTTCTTT.

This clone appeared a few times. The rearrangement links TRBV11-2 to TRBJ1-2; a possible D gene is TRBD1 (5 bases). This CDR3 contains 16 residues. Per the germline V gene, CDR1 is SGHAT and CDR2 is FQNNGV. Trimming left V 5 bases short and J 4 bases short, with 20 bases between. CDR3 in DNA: TGTGCCAGCAGCCCACGAGGAGGGGATTGGAGCTATGGCTACACCTTC. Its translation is CASSPRGGDWSYGYTF. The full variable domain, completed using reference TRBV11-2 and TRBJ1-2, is EAGVAQSPRYKIIEKRQSVAFWCNPISGHATLYWYQQILGQGPKLLIQFQNNGVVDDSQLPKDRFSAERLKGVDSTLKIQPAKLEDSAVYLCASSPRGGDWSYGYTFGSGTRLTVV.

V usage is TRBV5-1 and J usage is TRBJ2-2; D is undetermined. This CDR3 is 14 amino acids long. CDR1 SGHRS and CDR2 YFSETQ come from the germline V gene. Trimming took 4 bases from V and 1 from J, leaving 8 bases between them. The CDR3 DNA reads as TGCGCCAGCAGCATGGCAGTGAACACCGGGGAGCTGTTTTTT. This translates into CASSMAVNTGELFF.

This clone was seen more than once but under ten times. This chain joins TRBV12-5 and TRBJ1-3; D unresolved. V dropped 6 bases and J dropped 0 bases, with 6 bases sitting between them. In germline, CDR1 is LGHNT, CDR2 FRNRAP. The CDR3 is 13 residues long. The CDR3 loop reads CASGRDSGNTIYF. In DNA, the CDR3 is TGTGCTAGTGGGAGGGACTCTGGAAACACCATATATTTT.

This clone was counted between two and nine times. CDR3: CSASWTSLGNEQFF. DNA of the CDR3: TGCAGTGCTTCCTGGACTAGTTTGGGCAATGAGCAGTTCTTC. The rearrangement joins TRBV20-1 to TRBJ2-1; 7 nucleotides line up with TRBD2. The length of the CDR3 is 14 residues. Losses at the gene ends were 5 bases for V and 6 bases for J; bases not matched to a gene: 10. Germline V lookup: CDR1 DFQATT, CDR2 SNEGSKA (reference sequence).

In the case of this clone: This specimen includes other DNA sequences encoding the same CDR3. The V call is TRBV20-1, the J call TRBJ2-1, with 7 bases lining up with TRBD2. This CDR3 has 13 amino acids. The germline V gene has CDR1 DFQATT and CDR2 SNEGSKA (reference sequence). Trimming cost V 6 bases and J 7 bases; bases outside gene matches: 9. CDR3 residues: CSARPGGSNEQFF. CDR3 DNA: TGCAGTGCCCGGCCGGGGGGATCTAATGAGCAGTTCTTC.

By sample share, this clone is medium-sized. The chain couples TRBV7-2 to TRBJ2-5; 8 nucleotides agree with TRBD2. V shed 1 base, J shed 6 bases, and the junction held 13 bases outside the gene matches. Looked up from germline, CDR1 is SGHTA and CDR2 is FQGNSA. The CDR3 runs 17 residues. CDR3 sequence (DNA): TGTGCCAGCAGCTTAGTGGACGGTCGGGGGGGTGTAAAGACCCAGTACTTC. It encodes CASSLVDGRGGVKTQYF.

CDR3 nucleotide sequence: TGTGCCAGCAGCCCAACGATACCGGGACAGGGGGCGAATGGCTACACCTTC. The encoded protein is CASSPTIPGQGANGYTF. The V call is TRBV11-1, the J call TRBJ1-2; TRBD1 matches 12 bases. The CDR3 consists of 17 residues. J lost 6 bases, V lost 5 bases, and 13 bases had no gene match. CDR1 and CDR2 (germline): SGHAT, FQDESV (reference sequence). Complete variable domain (other parts from reference TRBV11-1 and TRBJ1-2): EAEVAQSPRYKITEKSQAVAFWCDPISGHATLYWYRQILGQGPELLVQFQDESVVDDSQLPKDRFSAERLKGVDSTLKIQPAELGDSAMYLCASSPTIPGQGANGYTFGSGTRLTVV.

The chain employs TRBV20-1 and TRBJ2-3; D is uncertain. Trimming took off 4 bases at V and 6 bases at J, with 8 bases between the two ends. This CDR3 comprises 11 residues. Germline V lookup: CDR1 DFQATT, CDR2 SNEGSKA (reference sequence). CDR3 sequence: CSAIPPDTQYF. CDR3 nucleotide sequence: TGCAGTGCTATCCCCCCGGATACGCAGTATTTT.

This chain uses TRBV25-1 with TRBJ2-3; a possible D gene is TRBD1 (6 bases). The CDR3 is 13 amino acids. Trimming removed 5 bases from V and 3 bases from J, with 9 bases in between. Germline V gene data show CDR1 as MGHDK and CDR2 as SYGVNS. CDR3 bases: TGTGCCAGCAGTTACAGGGTAACAGATACGCAGTATTTT. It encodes CASSYRVTDTQYF.

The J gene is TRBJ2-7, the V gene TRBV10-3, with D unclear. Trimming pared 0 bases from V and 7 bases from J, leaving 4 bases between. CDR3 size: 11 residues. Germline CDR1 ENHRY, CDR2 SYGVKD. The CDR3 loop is CAISESAEQYF. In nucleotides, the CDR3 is TGTGCCATCAGTGAGTCCGCAGAGCAGTACTTC.

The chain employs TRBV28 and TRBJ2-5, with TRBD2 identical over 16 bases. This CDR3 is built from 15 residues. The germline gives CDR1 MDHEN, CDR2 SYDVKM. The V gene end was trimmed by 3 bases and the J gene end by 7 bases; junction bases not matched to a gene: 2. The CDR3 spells CASSLGTSGRGTQYF. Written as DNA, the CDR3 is TGTGCCAGCAGTTTGGGGACTAGCGGGAGGGGGACCCAGTACTTC.

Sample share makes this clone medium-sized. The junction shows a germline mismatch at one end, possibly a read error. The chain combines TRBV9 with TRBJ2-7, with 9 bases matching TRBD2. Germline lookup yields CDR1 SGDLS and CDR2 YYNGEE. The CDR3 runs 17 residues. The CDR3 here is CASSVEGGFSGSFERYF. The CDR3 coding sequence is TGTGCCAGCAGCGTAGAGGGTGGTTTTAGCGGGAGTTTCGAGCGGTACTTC.

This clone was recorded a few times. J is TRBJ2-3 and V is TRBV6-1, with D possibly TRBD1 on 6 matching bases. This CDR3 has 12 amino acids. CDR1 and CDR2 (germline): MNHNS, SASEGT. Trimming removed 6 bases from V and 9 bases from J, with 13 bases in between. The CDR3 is CASSDTGSTQYF. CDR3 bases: TGTGCCAGCAGCGATACAGGGTCAACGCAGTATTTT.

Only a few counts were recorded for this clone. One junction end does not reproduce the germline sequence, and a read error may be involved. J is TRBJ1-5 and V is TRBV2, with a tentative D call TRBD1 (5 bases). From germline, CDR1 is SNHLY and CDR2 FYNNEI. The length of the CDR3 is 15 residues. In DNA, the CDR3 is TGTGCCAGCAGGTCATGGGAGCGGGGCAATCAGCCCCATTATTTT. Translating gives CASRSWERGNQPHYF.